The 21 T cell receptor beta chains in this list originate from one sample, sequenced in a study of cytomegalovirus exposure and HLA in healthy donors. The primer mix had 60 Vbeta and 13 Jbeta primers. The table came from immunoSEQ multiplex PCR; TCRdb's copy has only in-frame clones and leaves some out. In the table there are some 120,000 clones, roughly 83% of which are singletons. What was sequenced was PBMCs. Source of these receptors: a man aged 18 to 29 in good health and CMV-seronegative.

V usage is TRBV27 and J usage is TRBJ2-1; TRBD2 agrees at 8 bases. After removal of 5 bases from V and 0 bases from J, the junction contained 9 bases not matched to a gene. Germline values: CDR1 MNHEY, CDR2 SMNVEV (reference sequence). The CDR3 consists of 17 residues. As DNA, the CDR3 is TGTGCCAGCAGTCCGCGCCCTACTAGCGGCTCCTACAATGAGCAGTTCTTC. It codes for CASSPRPTSGSYNEQFF.

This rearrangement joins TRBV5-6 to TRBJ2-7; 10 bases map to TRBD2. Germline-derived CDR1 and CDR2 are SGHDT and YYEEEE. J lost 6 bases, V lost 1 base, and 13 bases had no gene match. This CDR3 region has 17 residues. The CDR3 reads CASSLSLSGRAHGEQYF. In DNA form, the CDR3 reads TGTGCCAGCAGCTTGTCTCTAAGCGGGAGGGCCCACGGCGAGCAGTACTTC.

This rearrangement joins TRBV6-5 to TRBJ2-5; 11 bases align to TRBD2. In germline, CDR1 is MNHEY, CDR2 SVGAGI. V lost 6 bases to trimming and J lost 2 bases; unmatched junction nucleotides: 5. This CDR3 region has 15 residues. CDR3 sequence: CASSPGLAVQETQYF. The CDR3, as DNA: TGTGCCAGCAGCCCGGGACTAGCGGTACAAGAGACCCAGTACTTC.

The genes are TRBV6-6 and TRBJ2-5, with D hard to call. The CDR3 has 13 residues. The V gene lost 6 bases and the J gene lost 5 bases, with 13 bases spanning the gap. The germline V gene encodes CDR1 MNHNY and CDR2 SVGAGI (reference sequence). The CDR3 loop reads CASRPAASETQYF. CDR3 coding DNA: TGTGCCAGCAGGCCGGCGGCGTCGGAGACCCAGTACTTC.

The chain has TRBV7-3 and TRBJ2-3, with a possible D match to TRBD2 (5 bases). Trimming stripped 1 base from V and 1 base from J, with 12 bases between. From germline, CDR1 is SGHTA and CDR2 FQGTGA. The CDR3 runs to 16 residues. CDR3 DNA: TGTGCCAGCAGCTTAAGCGGCCTAGCCCGCACAGATACGCAGTATTTT. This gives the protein CASSLSGLARTDTQYF.

The CDR3 sequence: CASSVGLADSEQFF. The CDR3 DNA reads TGTGCCAGCAGCGTGGGACTAGCGGATAGTGAGCAGTTCTTC. This chain links TRBV6-5 with TRBJ2-1, with 11 bases lining up with TRBD2. The V gene's germline CDR1 is MNHEY and CDR2 SVGAGI. The V and J ends lost 6 bases and 9 bases, in that order; junction bases with no gene match: 7. The CDR3 covers 14 residues.

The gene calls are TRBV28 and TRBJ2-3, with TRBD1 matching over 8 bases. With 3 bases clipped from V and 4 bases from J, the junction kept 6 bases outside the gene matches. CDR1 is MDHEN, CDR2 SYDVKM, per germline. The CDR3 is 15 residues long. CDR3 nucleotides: TGTGCCAGCAGTTTGACAGGGGCTAGGGCAGATACGCAGTATTTT. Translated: CASSLTGARADTQYF.

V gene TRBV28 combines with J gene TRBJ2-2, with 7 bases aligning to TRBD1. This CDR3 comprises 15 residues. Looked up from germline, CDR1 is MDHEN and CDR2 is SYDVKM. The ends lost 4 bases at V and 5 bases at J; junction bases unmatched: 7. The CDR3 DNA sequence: TGTGCCAGCAGTTCACAGGGGACCCCTACCGGGGAGCTGTTTTTT. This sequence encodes CASSSQGTPTGELFF.

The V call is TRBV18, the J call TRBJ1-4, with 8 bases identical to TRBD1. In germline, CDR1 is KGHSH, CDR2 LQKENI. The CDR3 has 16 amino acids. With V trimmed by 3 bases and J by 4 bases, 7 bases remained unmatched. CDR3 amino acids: CASSPQGAIGNEKLFF. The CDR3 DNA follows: TGTGCCAGCTCACCTCAGGGGGCGATTGGTAATGAAAAACTGTTTTTT.

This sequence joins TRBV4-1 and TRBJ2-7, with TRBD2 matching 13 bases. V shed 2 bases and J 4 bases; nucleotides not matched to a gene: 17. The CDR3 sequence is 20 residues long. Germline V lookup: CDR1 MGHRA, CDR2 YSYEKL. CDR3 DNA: TGCGCCAGCAGCCAATTATTTACTAGCGGGAGGGCCTCGGTTCGTTACGAGCAGTACTTC. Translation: CASSQLFTSGRASVRYEQYF.

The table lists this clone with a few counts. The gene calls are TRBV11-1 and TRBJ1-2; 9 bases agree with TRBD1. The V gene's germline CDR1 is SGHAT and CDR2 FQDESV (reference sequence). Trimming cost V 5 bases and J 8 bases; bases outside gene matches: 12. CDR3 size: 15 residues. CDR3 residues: CASSETGTGSRGYTF. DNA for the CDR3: TGTGCCAGCAGCGAGACCGGGACAGGGTCCAGGGGCTACACCTTC.

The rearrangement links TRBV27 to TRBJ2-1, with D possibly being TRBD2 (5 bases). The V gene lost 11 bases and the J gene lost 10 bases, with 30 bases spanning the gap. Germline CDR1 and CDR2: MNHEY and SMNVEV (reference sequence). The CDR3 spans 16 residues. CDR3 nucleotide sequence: TGTGCCTCCAAATACGTTCTTGCGGGCGACCAAGGGGAGCAGTTCTTC. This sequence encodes CASKYVLAGDQGEQFF.

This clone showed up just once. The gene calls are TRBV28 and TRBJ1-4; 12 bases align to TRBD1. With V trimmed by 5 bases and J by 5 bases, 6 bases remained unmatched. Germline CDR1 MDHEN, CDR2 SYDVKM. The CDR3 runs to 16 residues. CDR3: CASSAGQGAGNEKLFF. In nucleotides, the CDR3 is TGTGCCAGCAGTGCGGGACAGGGGGCCGGGAATGAAAAACTGTTTTTT.

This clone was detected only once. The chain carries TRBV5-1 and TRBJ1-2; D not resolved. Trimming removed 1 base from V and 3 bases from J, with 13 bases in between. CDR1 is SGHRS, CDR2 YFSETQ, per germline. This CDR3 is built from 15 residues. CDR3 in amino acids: CASSLIGGGDYGYTF. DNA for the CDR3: TGCGCCAGCAGCTTGATAGGTGGCGGGGACTATGGCTACACCTTC.

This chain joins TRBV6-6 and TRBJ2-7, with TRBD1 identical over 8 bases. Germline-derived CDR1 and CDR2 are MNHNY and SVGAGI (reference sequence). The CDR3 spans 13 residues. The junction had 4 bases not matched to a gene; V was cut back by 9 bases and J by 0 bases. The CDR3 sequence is CASRQGSSYEQYV. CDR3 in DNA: TGTGCCAGTCGACAGGGGAGCTCCTACGAGCAGTACGTC.

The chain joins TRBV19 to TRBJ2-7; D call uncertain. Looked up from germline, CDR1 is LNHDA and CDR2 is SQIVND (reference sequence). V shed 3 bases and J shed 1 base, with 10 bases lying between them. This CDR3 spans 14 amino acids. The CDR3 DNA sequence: TGTGCCAGTAGTATCTCAACAGAGTCCTACGAGCAGTACTTC. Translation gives CASSISTESYEQYF.

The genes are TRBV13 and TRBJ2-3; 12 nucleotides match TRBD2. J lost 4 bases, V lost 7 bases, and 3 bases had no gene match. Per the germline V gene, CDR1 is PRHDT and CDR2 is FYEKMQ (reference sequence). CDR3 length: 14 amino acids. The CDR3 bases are TGTGCCAGCACCGGACTAGCGGGGTCAGATACGCAGTATTTT. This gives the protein CASTGLAGSDTQYF.

The CDR3 DNA is TGTGCCAGTAGTCCAGGGACAGGATTCTACGAGCAGTACGTC. Amino acid sequence: CASSPGTGFYEQYV. The genes are TRBV19 and TRBJ2-7; 8 positions agree with TRBD1. The trim removed 5 bases at V and 3 bases at J, leaving 6 bases unmatched. The CDR3 is 14 residues long. In germline, CDR1 is LNHDA, CDR2 SQIVND (reference sequence).

This chain's CDR3 is CASSSTEDLEAFF. CDR3 coding DNA: TGTGCCAGCAGTTCCACAGAAGACCTTGAAGCTTTCTTT. This chain links TRBV6-5 with TRBJ1-1; D remains unclear. The length of the CDR3 is 13 residues. The V end lost 4 bases, the J end lost 7 bases, and 13 bases lay between the germline ends. Germline V gene sequence: CDR1 MNHEY, CDR2 SVGAGI.

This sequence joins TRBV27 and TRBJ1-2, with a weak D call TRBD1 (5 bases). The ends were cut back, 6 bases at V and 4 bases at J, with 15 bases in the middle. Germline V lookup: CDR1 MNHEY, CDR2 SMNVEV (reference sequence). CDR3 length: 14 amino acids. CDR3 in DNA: TGTGCCAGCAGGGGGTCCGGGGGGTCCTATGGCTACACCTTC. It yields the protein CASRGSGGSYGYTF.

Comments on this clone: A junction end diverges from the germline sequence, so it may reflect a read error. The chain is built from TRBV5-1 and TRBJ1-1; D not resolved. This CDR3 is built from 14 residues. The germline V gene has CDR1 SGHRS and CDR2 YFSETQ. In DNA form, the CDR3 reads TGCGCCAGCAGCTTGGACCGCCAAGGCGGGCAATGGGTCTTT. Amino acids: CASSLDRQGGQWVF.